This T cell receptor (beta chain) stems from a study of blood T cell repertoires in COVID-19. Study background: The United States, Italy and Spain were the sources of the acute and convalescent COVID-19 samples. The analysed material was cDNA or gDNA that came from T cells, B-cell-depleted T cells, or PBMCs.

Per the study methods: Amplification of reference gene primers was used by the study to estimate nucleated cell counts. Profiled with immunoSEQ multiplex PCR; TCRdb holds only in-frame clones, not every one. The V and J calls and clone size are taken from that table; D and trimming were inferred from the DNA. The data contain 70,000 or so clones, 90% of them seen just once; the ten biggest clones take up 5.5% to 8.5%. The CDR3 contains 16 residues. The V and J ends lost 2 bases and 7 bases, in that order; junction bases with no gene match: 9. Germline assignment: CDR1 SGHTA and CDR2 FQGTGA. The V call is TRBV7-3, the J call TRBJ2-2; 8 bases are shared with TRBD1. This TCR was sampled from a woman over 75 with active COVID-19. Specimen: peripheral blood. This chain's CDR3 is CASSLLNQGAGGELFF. The CDR3 DNA reads TGTGCCAGCAGCTTACTCAATCAGGGGGCCGGCGGGGAGCTGTTTTTT.